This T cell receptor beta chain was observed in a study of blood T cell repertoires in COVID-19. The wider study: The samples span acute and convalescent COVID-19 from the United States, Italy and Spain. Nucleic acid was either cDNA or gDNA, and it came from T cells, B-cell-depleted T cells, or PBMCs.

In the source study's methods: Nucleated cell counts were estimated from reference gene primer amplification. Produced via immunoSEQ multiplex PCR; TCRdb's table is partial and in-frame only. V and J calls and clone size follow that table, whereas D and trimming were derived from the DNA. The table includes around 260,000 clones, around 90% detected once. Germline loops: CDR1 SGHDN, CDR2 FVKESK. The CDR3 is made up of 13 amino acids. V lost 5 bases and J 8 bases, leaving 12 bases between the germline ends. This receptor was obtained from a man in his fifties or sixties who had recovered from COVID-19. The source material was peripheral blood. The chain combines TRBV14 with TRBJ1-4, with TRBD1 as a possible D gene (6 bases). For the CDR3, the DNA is TGTGCCAGCAGCGTACAGGGAGAAGAAAAACTGTTTTTT. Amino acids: CASSVQGEEKLFF.